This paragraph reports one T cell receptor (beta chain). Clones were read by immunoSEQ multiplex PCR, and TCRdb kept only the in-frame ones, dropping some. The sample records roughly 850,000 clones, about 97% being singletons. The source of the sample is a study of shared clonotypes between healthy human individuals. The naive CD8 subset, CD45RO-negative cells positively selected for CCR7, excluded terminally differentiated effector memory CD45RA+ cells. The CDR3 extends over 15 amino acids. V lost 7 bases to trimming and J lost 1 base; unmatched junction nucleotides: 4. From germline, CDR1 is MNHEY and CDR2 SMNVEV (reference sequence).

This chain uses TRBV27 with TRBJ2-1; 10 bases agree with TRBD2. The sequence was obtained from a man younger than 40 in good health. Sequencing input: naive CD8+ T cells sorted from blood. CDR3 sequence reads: CASTSGSSSYNEQFF. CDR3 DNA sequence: TGTGCCAGCACTAGCGGGAGTAGTTCCTACAATGAGCAGTTCTTC.